This TCR beta chain appears in the sequencing data of a study of cytomegalovirus exposure and HLA in healthy donors. Study-wide context: Earlier work reported around 110 million unique TCR beta sequences from about 180 million T cells. General observations from the study: Most CMV-associated TCR beta chains were later found to appear HLA-restricted. A later look showed TCR association rates differing by HLA locus, highest for DRB1 and lowest for HLA-C. For presence/absence analyses, sequencing depth was assumed to be roughly uniform across donors.

The PCR employed 60 Vbeta primers together with 13 Jbeta primers. TCRdb keeps only in-frame clones here, not all; method: immunoSEQ multiplex PCR. The table shows more than 110,000 clones, with approximately 80% occurring only once. Comments on this clone: What it binds is unknown.

This TCR was sampled from a male donor in good health and CMV-seronegative. Material for sequencing was PBMCs.

The CDR3 coding sequence is TGTGCCAGCAGAACCCAGGGGGACGAGCAGTACTTC. Amino acids: CASRTQGDEQYF. This chain links TRBV6-1 with TRBJ2-7; 7 bases are a match to TRBD1. V lost 6 bases and J lost 5; bases outside the gene matches: 4. Per the germline V gene, CDR1 is MNHNS and CDR2 is SASEGT. The CDR3 loop spans 12 amino acids.